Detailed here is one T cell receptor beta chain. This sample is part of a study of blood T cell repertoires in COVID-19. Study information: Sites in the United States, Italy and Spain provided acute and convalescent COVID-19 samples. The cDNA or gDNA used as material had been derived from T cells, B-cell-depleted T cells, or PBMCs.

Profiling relied on immunoSEQ multiplex PCR, and the TCRdb table lists in-frame clones only, not all of them. This table holds roughly 260,000 clones, about 88% found once. CDR1 is SGHVS, CDR2 FNYEAQ, per germline. There are 15 residues in the CDR3. V lost 1 base to trimming and J lost 6 bases, with 12 bases between them. The gene calls are TRBV7-6 and TRBJ1-4; D might be TRBD1 (5 bases). The TCR comes from a man in his sixties who had recovered from COVID-19. The sequencing input was peripheral blood. The CDR3 DNA sequence: TGTGCCAGCAGCTTAGTCGGGGGGAAGGATGAAAAACTGTTTTTT. This sequence encodes CASSLVGGKDEKLFF. Full variable domain (remainder filled in from reference TRBV7-6 and TRBJ1-4): GAGVSQSPRYKVTKRGQDVALRCDPISGHVSLYWYRQALGQGPEFLTYFNYEAQQDKSGLPNDRFSAERPEGSISTLTIQRTEQRDSAMYRCASSLVGGKDEKLFFGSGTQLSVL.